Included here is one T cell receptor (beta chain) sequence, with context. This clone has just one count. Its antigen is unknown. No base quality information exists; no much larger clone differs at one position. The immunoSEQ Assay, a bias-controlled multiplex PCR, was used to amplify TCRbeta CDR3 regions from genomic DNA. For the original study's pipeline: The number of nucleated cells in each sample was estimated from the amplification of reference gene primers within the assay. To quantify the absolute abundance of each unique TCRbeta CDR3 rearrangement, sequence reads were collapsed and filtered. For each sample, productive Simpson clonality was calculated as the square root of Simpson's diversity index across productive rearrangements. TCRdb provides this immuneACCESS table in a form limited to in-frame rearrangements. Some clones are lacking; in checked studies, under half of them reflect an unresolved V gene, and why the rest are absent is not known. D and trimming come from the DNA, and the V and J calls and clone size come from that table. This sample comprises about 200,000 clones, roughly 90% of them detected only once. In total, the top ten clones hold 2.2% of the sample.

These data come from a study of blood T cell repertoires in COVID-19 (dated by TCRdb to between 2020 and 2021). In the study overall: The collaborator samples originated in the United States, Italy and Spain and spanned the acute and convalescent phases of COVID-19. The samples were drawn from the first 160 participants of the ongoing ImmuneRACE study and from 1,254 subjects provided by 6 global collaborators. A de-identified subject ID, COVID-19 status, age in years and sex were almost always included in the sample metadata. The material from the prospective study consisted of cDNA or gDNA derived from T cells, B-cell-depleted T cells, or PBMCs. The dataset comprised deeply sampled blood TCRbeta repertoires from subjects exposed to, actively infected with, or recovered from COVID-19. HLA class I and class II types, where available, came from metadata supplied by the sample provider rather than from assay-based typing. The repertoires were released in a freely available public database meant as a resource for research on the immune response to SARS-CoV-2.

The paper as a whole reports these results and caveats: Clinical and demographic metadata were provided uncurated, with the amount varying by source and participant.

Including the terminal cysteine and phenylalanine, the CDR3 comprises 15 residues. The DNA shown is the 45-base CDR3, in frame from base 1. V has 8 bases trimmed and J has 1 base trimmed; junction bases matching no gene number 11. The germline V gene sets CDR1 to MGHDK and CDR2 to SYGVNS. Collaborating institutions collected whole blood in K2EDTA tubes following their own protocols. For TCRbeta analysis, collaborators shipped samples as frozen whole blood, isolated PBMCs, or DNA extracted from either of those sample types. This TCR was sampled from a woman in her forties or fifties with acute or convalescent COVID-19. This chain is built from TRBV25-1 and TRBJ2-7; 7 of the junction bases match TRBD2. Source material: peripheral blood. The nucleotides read TGTGCCAGCGCCCCCGGCGGGAGTATTTCCTACGAGCAGTACTTC. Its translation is CASAPGGSISYEQYF.